These 13 T cell receptor beta chains came from one sample sequenced in a study of identical twins. TCRdb processed the 5' RACE reads anew with MiXCR; each CDR3 protein has one entry. The sample records some 1,700,000 distinct CDR3 sequences, under 35% being singletons. Input material: cord blood. These receptors all stem from a newborn girl in good health.

The rearrangement joins TRBV5-6 to TRBJ1-2; 8 bases agree with TRBD1. Per germline, CDR1 SGHDT and CDR2 YYEEEE. The CDR3 has 14 residues. Trimming at V came to 2 bases and at J to 8 bases, leaving 8 bases not matched to a gene. CDR3 in amino acids: CASSLTLTGVGYTF. The CDR3 DNA is TGTGCCAGCAGCTTAACACTGACAGGGGTAGGCTACACCTTC.

The chain employs TRBV12-3 or TRBV12-4 and TRBJ2-1; 7 positions agree with TRBD1. This CDR3 has 16 amino acids. J lost 6 bases, V lost 3 bases, and 11 bases had no gene match. The CDR3 loop reads CASSFNRGPPANEQFF. The CDR3 DNA follows: TGTGCCAGCAGTTTCAACAGGGGCCCCCCGGCCAATGAGCAGTTCTTC.

This clonotype was detected only a few times. This chain joins TRBV4-1 and TRBJ1-4, with D tentatively TRBD1 (5 bases). Trimming removed 0 bases from V and 5 bases from J, with 19 bases in between. Germline V gene lookup returns CDR1 MGHRA and CDR2 YSYEKL. The CDR3 covers 18 residues. CDR3 region: CASSQDWRDLYLNEKLFF. The CDR3 nucleotides are TGCGCCAGCAGCCAAGATTGGCGGGACCTCTACCTAAATGAAAAACTGTTTTTT.

This clonotype has ten or more counts. This may arise from a read error, as a much more abundant clone is one base away. This chain connects TRBV27 to TRBJ1-1; D is perhaps TRBD1 (5 bases). The CDR3 loop spans 13 amino acids. Looked up from germline, CDR1 is MNHEY and CDR2 is SMNVEV (reference sequence). V was clipped by 6 bases and J by 3 bases, with 11 bases between them. CDR3 in amino acids: CASSLGVDTEAFF. The CDR3 nucleotides read TGTGCCAGCAGCTTAGGGGTGGACACTGAAGCTTTCTTT.

This clonotype was seen only a few times. The J gene is TRBJ2-1, the V gene TRBV12-3 or TRBV12-4; a possible D gene is TRBD2 (6 bases). Trimming took off 3 bases at V and 7 bases at J, with 19 bases between the two ends. This CDR3 region has 16 residues. The CDR3 sequence is CASSFGGTGLGNEQFF. As DNA, the CDR3 is TGTGCCAGCAGTTTTGGCGGGACCGGACTTGGGAATGAGCAGTTCTTC.

Only a few counts were recorded for this clonotype. This chain links TRBV29-1 with TRBJ2-1; 7 bases fit TRBD2. Germline-derived CDR1 and CDR2 are SQVTM and ANQGSEA. Trimming cost V 3 bases and J 7 bases; bases outside gene matches: 9. This CDR3 contains 14 residues. The CDR3 DNA is TGCAGCGTTGATGTGGGCGGGAGCAGAAATGAGCAGTTCTTC. Translating it yields CSVDVGGSRNEQFF.

V usage is TRBV5-5 and J usage is TRBJ2-4, with 9 bases identical to TRBD1. The end of the DNA is better explained by TRBJ2-7, so the J call may be wrong. Germline CDR1 is SGHKS and CDR2 is YYEKEE (reference sequence). The CDR3 has 13 residues. CDR3 DNA: TGTGCCAGCAGCTTCGGACAGGGGTTCGAGCAGTACTTC. Translated, it gives CASSFGQGFEQYF.

Turning to this clonotype: One junction end does not reproduce the germline sequence, and a read error may be involved. The chain has TRBV27 and TRBJ2-7; TRBD1 is a possible D gene (6 bases). Germline V gene lookup returns CDR1 MNHEY and CDR2 SMNVEV (reference sequence). The CDR3 consists of 13 residues. CDR3 DNA: TGTGCCAGCAGCCTAGGGGGTACCTACGAGCGGTACTTC. Protein product: CASSLGGTYERYF.

This clonotype has a handful of counts. The rearrangement joins TRBV27 to TRBJ1-1; a weak D match, TRBD1 (6 bases). The CDR3 has 11 amino acids. V was cut by 5 bases and J by 8 bases, with 9 bases left in between. The germline V gene has CDR1 MNHEY and CDR2 SMNVEV (reference sequence). Here the CDR3 DNA reads TGTGCCAGCAGTGCCGGACAGGAAGCTTTCTTT. Its translation: CASSAGQEAFF.

To note about this clonotype: The conserved closing phenylalanine or tryptophan is absent in this CDR3, likely reflecting a read error. The chain carries TRBV12-3 or TRBV12-4 and TRBJ2-1; TRBD2 agrees at 9 bases. The J segment lost 5 bases and the V segment lost 6 bases, leaving 5 bases of the junction unmatched. There are 14 residues in the CDR3. The chain's CDR3 is CASRPGLADNEQFL. Written as DNA, the CDR3 is TGTGCCAGCAGGCCGGGACTAGCAGACAATGAGCAGTTCCTC.

The CDR3 DNA is TGTGCCAGAGGAGGGTTACAGCCGAACACTGAAGCTTTCTTT. Its protein product is CARGGLQPNTEAFF. The rearrangement links TRBV2 to TRBJ1-1; D is ambiguous. Germline CDR1 reads SNHLY; CDR2 reads FYNNEI. This CDR3 contains 14 residues. Trimming pared 9 bases from V and 1 base from J, leaving 15 bases between.

The gene calls are TRBV4-2 and TRBJ2-3; TRBD1 might be the D (6 bases). This CDR3 spans 15 amino acids. Germline lookup yields CDR1 LGHNA and CDR2 YNFKEQ. The V end lost 0 bases, the J end lost 10 bases, and 17 bases lay between the germline ends. The CDR3 here is CASSQEAGQGFAQYF. CDR3 bases: TGTGCCAGCAGCCAAGAAGCAGGGCAGGGGTTTGCGCAGTATTTT.

In its sample, this clonotype was seen a few times. The chain has TRBV5-1 and TRBJ2-7; 7 nucleotides align to TRBD2. The CDR3 extends over 14 amino acids. V was clipped by 2 bases and J by 4 bases; unmatched bases: 6. CDR1 SGHRS and CDR2 YFSETQ come from the germline V gene. CDR3 loop: CASSFPGEGYEQYF. Here the CDR3 DNA reads TGCGCCAGCAGCTTTCCCGGGGAGGGTTACGAGCAGTACTTC.